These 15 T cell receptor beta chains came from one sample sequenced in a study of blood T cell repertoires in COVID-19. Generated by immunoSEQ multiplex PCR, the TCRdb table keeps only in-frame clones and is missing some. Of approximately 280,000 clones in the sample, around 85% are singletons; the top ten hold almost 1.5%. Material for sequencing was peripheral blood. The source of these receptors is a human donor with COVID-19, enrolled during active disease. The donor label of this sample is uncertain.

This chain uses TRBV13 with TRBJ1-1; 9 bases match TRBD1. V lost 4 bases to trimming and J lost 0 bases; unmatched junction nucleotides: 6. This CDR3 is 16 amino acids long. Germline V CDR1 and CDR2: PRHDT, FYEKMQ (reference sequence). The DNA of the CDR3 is TGTGCCAGCAGCTCAGGGACAGGGTCCATGAACACTGAAGCTTTCTTT. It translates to CASSSGTGSMNTEAFF.

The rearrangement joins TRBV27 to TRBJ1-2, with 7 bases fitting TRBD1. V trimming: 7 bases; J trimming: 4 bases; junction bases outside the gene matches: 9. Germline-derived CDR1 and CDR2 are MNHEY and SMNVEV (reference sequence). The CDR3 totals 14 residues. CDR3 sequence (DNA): TGTGCCAGCAATCAGGGACAGCGTCCCTATGGCTACACCTTC. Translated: CASNQGQRPYGYTF.

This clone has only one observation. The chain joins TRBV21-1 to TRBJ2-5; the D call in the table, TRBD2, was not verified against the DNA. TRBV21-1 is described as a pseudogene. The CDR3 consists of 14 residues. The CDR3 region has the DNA TGTGCCAGCACCCCGGGTTGGAACCAAGAGACCCAGTACTTC. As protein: CASTPGWNQETQYF.

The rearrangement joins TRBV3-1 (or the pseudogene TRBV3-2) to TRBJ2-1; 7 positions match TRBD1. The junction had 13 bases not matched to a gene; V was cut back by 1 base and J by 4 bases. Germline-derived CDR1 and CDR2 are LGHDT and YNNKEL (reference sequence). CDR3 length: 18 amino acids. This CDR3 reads CASSQAPGQGVTYNEQFF. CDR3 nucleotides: TGTGCCAGCAGCCAAGCGCCGGGCCAGGGGGTAACTTACAATGAGCAGTTCTTC.

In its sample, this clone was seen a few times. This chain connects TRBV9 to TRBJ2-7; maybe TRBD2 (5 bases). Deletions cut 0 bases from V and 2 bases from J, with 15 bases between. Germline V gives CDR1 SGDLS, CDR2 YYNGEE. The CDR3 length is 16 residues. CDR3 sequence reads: CASSVVPSGSTYEQYF. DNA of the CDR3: TGTGCCAGCAGCGTAGTACCGAGCGGCTCAACCTACGAGCAGTACTTC.

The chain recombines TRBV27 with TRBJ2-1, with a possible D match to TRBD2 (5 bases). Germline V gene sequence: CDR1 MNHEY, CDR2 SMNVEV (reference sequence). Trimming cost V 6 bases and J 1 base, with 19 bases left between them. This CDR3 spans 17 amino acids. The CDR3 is CASRASHGIGSYNEQFF. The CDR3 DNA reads TGTGCCAGCAGAGCTAGCCACGGGATCGGGTCCTACAATGAGCAGTTCTTC.

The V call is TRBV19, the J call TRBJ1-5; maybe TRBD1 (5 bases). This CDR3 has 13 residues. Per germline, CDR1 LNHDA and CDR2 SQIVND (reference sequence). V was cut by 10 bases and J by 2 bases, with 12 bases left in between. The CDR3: CATTGAGNQPQHF. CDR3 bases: TGTGCCACCACAGGCGCAGGCAATCAGCCCCAGCATTTT.

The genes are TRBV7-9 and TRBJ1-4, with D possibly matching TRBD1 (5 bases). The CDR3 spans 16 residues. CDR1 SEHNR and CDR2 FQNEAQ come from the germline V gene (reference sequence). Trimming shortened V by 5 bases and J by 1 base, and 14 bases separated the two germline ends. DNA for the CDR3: TGTGCCAGCAGCCCCCAAGTGGGGGGAACTAATGAAAAACTGTTTTTT. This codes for CASSPQVGGTNEKLFF. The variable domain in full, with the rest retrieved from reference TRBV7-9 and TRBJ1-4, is DTGVSQNPRHKITKRGQNVTFRCDPISEHNRLYWYRQTLGQGPEFLTYFQNEAQLEKSRLLSDRFSAERPKGSFSTLEIQRTEQGDSAMYLCASSPQVGGTNEKLFFGSGTQLSVL.

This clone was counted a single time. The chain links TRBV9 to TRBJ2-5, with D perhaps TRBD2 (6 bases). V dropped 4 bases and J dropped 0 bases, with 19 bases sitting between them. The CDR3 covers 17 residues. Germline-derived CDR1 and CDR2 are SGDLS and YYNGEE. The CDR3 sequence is CASSPRGAASYQETQYF. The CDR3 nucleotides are TGTGCCAGCAGCCCGCGGGGAGCGGCGTCGTACCAAGAGACCCAGTACTTC.

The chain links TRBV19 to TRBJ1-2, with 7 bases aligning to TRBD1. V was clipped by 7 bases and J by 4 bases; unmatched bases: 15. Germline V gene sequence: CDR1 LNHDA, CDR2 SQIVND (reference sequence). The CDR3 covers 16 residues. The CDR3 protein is CASTTPFTGTVYGYTF. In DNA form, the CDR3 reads TGTGCCAGTACTACCCCATTCACCGGGACAGTCTATGGCTACACCTTC.

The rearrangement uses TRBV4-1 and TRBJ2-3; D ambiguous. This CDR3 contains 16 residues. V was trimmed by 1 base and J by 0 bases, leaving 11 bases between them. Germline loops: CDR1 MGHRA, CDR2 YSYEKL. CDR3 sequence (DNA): TGCGCCAGCAGCCAAGGGCCACGGCGGAGCACAGATACGCAGTATTTT. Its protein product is CASSQGPRRSTDTQYF.

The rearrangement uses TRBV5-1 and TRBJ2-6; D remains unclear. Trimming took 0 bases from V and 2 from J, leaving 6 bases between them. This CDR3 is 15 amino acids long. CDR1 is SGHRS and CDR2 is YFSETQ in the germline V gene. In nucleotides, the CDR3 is TGCGCCAGCAGCTTGGGACACACTGGGGCCAACGTCCTGACTTTC. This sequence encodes CASSLGHTGANVLTF.

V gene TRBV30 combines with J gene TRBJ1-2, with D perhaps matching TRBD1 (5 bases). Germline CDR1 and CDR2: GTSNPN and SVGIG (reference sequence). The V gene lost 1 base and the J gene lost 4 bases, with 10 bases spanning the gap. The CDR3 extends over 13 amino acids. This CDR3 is CAWSAGGVYGYTF. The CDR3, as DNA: TGTGCCTGGAGTGCGGGGGGTGTCTATGGCTACACCTTC.

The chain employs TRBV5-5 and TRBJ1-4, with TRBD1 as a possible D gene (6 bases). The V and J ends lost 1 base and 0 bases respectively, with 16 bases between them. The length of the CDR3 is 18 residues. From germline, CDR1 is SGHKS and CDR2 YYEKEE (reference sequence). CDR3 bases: TGTGCCAGCAGCTTGAGGGGAGGGGGTTCTGCAACTAATGAAAAACTGTTTTTT. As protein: CASSLRGGGSATNEKLFF.

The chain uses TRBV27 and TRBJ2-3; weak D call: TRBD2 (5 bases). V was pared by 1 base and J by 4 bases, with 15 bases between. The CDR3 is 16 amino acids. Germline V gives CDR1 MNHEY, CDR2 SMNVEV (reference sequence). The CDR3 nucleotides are TGTGCCAGCAGTTTATTTCGCGGTGGGAGCCCAGATACGCAGTATTTT. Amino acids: CASSLFRGGSPDTQYF.